This section outlines one T cell receptor (beta chain) sequence together with its context. What it recognizes is unknown. This sample is drawn from a study of T cells in Graves' hyperthyroidism and ophthalmopathy. Hyperthyroidism had been newly diagnosed in patients aged 18 to 65, and its duration was under 2 months. Exclusion of a patient resulted from uncontrolled infection, other autoimmune disease, pregnancy or lactation. Amplified regions were TCR beta CDR3 sequences from RNA transcripts. With the HTBI primer set, the TCR CDR3 went through a first round of RT-PCR. TCRdb passed the multiplex PCR reads through MiXCR, listing each CDR3 protein once. The table has hundreds of thousands of distinct CDR3 sequences, around 46% seen once. General observations from the study: Most expanded thyroid clonotypes above 0.001 recurred in blood.

CDR3 length equals 16 residues. Trimming took 0 bases from V and 5 from J, leaving 14 bases between them. The germline V gene encodes CDR1 ENHRY and CDR2 SYGVKD. The chain recombines TRBV10-3 with TRBJ1-5; no clear D gene. The specimen sequenced was peripheral blood or thyroid tissue (not recorded which). This clonotype originated in a woman under 30 with Graves' hyperthyroidism. This CDR3 reads CAISESGLMIYQPQHF. In nucleotides, the CDR3 is TGTGCCATCAGTGAGTCAGGGCTCATGATCTATCAGCCCCAGCATTTT.